A single sample is the source of the 21 T cell receptor beta chains below, sequenced in a study of blood T cell repertoires in COVID-19. Generated by immunoSEQ multiplex PCR, the TCRdb table keeps only in-frame clones and is missing some. The sample records about 45,000 clones, about 83% being singletons. The sample comprised peripheral blood. All receptors come from a man older than 75 in a cohort sampled during active COVID-19.

This clone was seen a handful of times. The chain employs TRBV6-2 or TRBV6-3 and TRBJ2-1, with 7 bases lining up with TRBD1. This CDR3 has 19 amino acids. V shed 0 bases and J 0 bases; nucleotides not matched to a gene: 11. Germline CDR1 is MNHEY and CDR2 is SVGEGT. The CDR3 loop is CASSYSILQGLRSYNEQFF. The CDR3, as DNA: TGTGCCAGCAGTTACTCAATACTACAGGGGCTTCGCTCCTACAATGAGCAGTTCTTC.

The gene calls are TRBV23-1 and TRBJ2-7; weak D call: TRBD2 (5 bases). TRBV23-1 is identified as an open reading frame with a role that is uncertain. Trimming cost V 4 bases and J 5 bases, with 24 bases left between them. This CDR3 comprises 17 residues. The CDR3 DNA follows: TGCGCCAGCAGTCCCGGCGGTCAAATTGTTACTAGTGACGAGCAGTACTTC. Its translation is CASSPGGQIVTSDEQYF.

The chain employs TRBV10-3 and TRBJ1-2, with TRBD1 as a possible D gene (6 bases). Germline V gene lookup returns CDR1 ENHRY and CDR2 SYGVKD. V lost 3 bases and J 3 bases, leaving 11 bases between the germline ends. The CDR3 runs 14 residues. DNA of the CDR3: TGTGCCATCAGTGAACGGACAGTCTACTATGGCTACACCTTC. Translation gives CAISERTVYYGYTF.

This clone was detected a few times. The chain has TRBV11-2 and TRBJ2-7, with D tentatively TRBD1 (5 bases). V gave up 4 bases and J gave up 6 bases, with 16 bases separating them. The CDR3 sequence is 14 residues long. Germline values: CDR1 SGHAT, CDR2 FQNNGV. As DNA, the CDR3 is TGTGCCAGCAGCTCTACAGGCTCCCGGCCCGAGCAGTACTTC. This gives the protein CASSSTGSRPEQYF.

By its share, this clone is medium-sized (0.01 to 0.1%). The CDR3 sequence is CASSYTRRDRGLAGVADTQYF. The CDR3, as DNA: TGTGCCAGCAGTTACACCCGTCGGGACAGGGGACTAGCGGGAGTCGCAGATACGCAGTATTTT. The chain couples TRBV28 to TRBJ2-3; TRBD2 aligns across 14 bases. This CDR3 comprises 21 residues. Per the germline V gene, CDR1 is MDHEN and CDR2 is SYDVKM. With 4 bases clipped from V and 4 bases from J, the junction kept 19 bases outside the gene matches.

The CDR3 protein is CASSYSRTPPGELFF. The CDR3 nucleotides read TGTGCCAGCAGTTACTCCCGGACTCCCCCCGGGGAGCTGTTTTTT. V gene TRBV6-5 combines with J gene TRBJ2-2; tentative D call: TRBD2 (5 bases). Trimming left V 0 bases short and J 6 bases short, with 11 bases between. This CDR3 has 15 amino acids. Germline V CDR1 and CDR2: MNHEY, SVGAGI.

This chain connects TRBV27 to TRBJ2-5; D uncertain. The CDR3 runs 12 residues. In germline, CDR1 is MNHEY, CDR2 SMNVEV (reference sequence). Trimming cost V 10 bases and J 0 bases, with 9 bases left between them. The CDR3 DNA sequence: TGTGCCACCGGTAAGTACCAAGAGACCCAGTACTTC. It codes for CATGKYQETQYF.

As regards this clone: The sample has other DNA sequences that encode this CDR3 too. V gene TRBV28 combines with J gene TRBJ2-7, with D perhaps matching TRBD2 (5 bases). This CDR3 region has 14 residues. V lost 2 bases, J lost 3 bases, and 11 bases lay in between. Germline CDR1 MDHEN, CDR2 SYDVKM. CDR3 residues: CASSLISEGYEQYF. CDR3 nucleotide sequence: TGTGCCAGCAGTTTAATTAGCGAGGGCTACGAGCAGTACTTC.

In this sample, this clone turned up a few times. The chain carries TRBV27 and TRBJ1-6; 8 bases are a match to TRBD1. Per the germline V gene, CDR1 is MNHEY and CDR2 is SMNVEV (reference sequence). Losses at the gene ends were 2 bases for V and 8 bases for J; bases not matched to a gene: 11. There are 17 residues in the CDR3. This chain's CDR3 is CASSLGAGGPIYSPLHF. CDR3 sequence (DNA): TGTGCCAGCAGTTTAGGGGCAGGGGGCCCCATTTATTCACCCCTCCACTTT.

The sample holds one count of this clone. V usage is TRBV28 and J usage is TRBJ1-2; 10 nucleotides match TRBD1. With 0 bases clipped from V and 6 bases from J, the junction kept 4 bases outside the gene matches. Per the germline V gene, CDR1 is MDHEN and CDR2 is SYDVKM. The CDR3 runs 15 residues. CDR3 bases: TGTGCCAGCAGTTTATGGACCGGGACAGGGGATGGCTACACCTTC. Protein product: CASSLWTGTGDGYTF.

The V and J genes are TRBV29-1 and TRBJ1-3; TRBD1 agrees at 8 bases. In germline, CDR1 is SQVTM, CDR2 ANQGSEA. Trimming cost V 6 bases and J 2 bases; bases outside gene matches: 3. The CDR3 contains 13 residues. The DNA of the CDR3 is TGCAGCGTGGCACAGGGGGCTGGAAACACCATATATTTT. Protein: CSVAQGAGNTIYF. Supplemented by reference TRBV29-1 and TRBJ1-3, the full variable domain reads SAVISQKPSRDICQRGTSLTIQCQVDSQVTMMFWYRQQPGQSLTLIATANQGSEATYESGFVIDKFPISRPNLTFSTLTVSNMSPEDSSIYLCSVAQGAGNTIYFGEGSWLTVV.

V and J are TRBV28 and TRBJ1-1; D is undetermined. This CDR3 has 12 residues. Germline lookup yields CDR1 MDHEN and CDR2 SYDVKM. Trimming shortened V by 2 bases and J by 5 bases, and 6 bases separated the two germline ends. The DNA of the CDR3 is TGTGCCAGCAGTTTACGTGTGACTGAAGCTTTCTTT. It specifies CASSLRVTEAFF.

The chain combines TRBV19 with TRBJ2-1; 7 bases match TRBD2. V gave up 1 base and J gave up 9 bases; unmatched junction bases: 9. The CDR3 runs 15 residues. Germline assignment: CDR1 LNHDA and CDR2 SQIVND (reference sequence). CDR3 DNA: TGTGCCAGTAGTATAGGGGGCGGGAGAATAGTTGAGCAGTTCTTC. Translation: CASSIGGGRIVEQFF.

The J gene is TRBJ1-5, the V gene TRBV6-5; 10 bases agree with TRBD1. The V and J ends lost 4 bases and 2 bases, in that order; junction bases with no gene match: 5. The CDR3 consists of 16 residues. Germline CDR1 reads MNHEY; CDR2 reads SVGAGI. The CDR3 nucleotides read TGTGCCAGCAGTTCGACCGGGACAGGGGGCAATCAGCCCCAGCATTTT. Its protein product is CASSSTGTGGNQPQHF.

A word on this clone: One junction end disagrees with the germline gene, perhaps due to a read error. This chain joins TRBV30 and TRBJ1-1; D perhaps matches TRBD1 (5 bases). Germline CDR1 and CDR2: GTSNPN and SVGIG (reference sequence). The CDR3 spans 11 residues. The CDR3 DNA sequence: TGTGCCTGGAGTAATCCGGGACTACCTTACTTT. Amino acid sequence: CAWSNPGLPYF.

In this sample, this clone is medium-sized (0.01 to 0.1%). J is TRBJ1-6 and V is TRBV11-2; no clear D gene. CDR3 length equals 15 residues. Per germline, CDR1 SGHAT and CDR2 FQNNGV. The V end lost 0 bases, the J end lost 7 bases, and 10 bases lay between the germline ends. This chain's CDR3 is CASSLETGDNSPLHF. The CDR3 DNA reads as TGTGCCAGCAGCTTAGAGACGGGAGACAATTCACCCCTCCACTTT.

The chain recombines TRBV29-1 with TRBJ1-2, with D maybe TRBD1 (6 bases). The germline V gene has CDR1 SQVTM and CDR2 ANQGSEA. Trimming removed 5 bases at V and 2 bases at J, with 12 bases between. CDR3 length equals 13 residues. CDR3 nucleotide sequence: TGCAGCGTTTTGGACAGCATGAACTATGGCTACACCTTC. It specifies CSVLDSMNYGYTF.

This clone has a handful of counts. The CDR3 is CASSLETGSSYEQYF. For the CDR3, the DNA is TGTGCCAGCAGCTTAGAGACAGGGAGCTCCTACGAGCAGTACTTC. V usage is TRBV5-4 and J usage is TRBJ2-7; 7 positions agree with TRBD1. Looked up from germline, CDR1 is SGHNT and CDR2 is YYREEE (reference sequence). V lost 2 bases and J lost 0; bases outside the gene matches: 5. The CDR3 runs to 15 residues. Looking up the rest from reference TRBV5-4 and TRBJ2-7 gives the full variable domain: ETGVTQSPTHLIKTRGQQVTLRCSSQSGHNTVSWYQQALGQGPQFIFQYYREEENGRGNFPPRFSGLQFPNYSSELNVNALELDDSALYLCASSLETGSSYEQYFGPGTRLTVT.

This clone was observed a few times. V and J are TRBV7-6 and TRBJ1-5; the D gene is possibly TRBD1 (6 bases). The CDR3 has 15 amino acids. The V end lost 4 bases, the J end lost 3 bases, and 13 bases lay between the germline ends. CDR1 and CDR2 (germline): SGHVS, FNYEAQ. CDR3 sequence reads: CASSYPDRPNQPQHF. CDR3 coding DNA: TGTGCCAGCAGCTATCCGGACAGACCCAATCAGCCCCAGCATTTT.

The genes are TRBV21-1 and TRBJ2-7; the listed D gene, TRBD1, was not tested against the DNA. TRBV21-1 is a recognized pseudogene. The length of the CDR3 is 15 residues. CDR3 in DNA: TGTGCCAGCAGCCTAATATTGACACCTTCCTACGAGCAGTACTTC. Its protein product is CASSLILTPSYEQYF.

CDR3 nucleotide sequence: TGTGCCAGCTCCCTGGGGCGCACAGGGGCCAACGGGGATACGCAGTATTTT. Its protein is CASSLGRTGANGDTQYF. This chain uses TRBV7-9 with TRBJ2-3, with 7 bases aligning to TRBD1. The V and J ends lost 8 bases and 6 bases, in that order; junction bases with no gene match: 20. This CDR3 is built from 17 residues. Germline V gene data show CDR1 as SEHNR and CDR2 as FQNEAQ (reference sequence).